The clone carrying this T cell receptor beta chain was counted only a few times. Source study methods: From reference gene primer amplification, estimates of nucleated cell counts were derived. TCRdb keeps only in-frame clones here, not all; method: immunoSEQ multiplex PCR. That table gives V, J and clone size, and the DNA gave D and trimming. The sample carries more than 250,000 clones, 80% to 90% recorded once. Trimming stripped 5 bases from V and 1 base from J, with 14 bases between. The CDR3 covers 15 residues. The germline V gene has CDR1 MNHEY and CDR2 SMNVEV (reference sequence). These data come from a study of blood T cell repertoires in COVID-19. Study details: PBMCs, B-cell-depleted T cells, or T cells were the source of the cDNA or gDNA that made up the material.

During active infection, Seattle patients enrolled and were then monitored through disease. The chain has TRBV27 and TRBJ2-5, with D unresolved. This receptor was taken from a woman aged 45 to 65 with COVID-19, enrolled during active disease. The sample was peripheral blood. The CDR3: CASSPRELLQETQYF. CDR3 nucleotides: TGTGCCAGCAGTCCCCGCGAGCTACTCCAAGAGACCCAGTACTTC.